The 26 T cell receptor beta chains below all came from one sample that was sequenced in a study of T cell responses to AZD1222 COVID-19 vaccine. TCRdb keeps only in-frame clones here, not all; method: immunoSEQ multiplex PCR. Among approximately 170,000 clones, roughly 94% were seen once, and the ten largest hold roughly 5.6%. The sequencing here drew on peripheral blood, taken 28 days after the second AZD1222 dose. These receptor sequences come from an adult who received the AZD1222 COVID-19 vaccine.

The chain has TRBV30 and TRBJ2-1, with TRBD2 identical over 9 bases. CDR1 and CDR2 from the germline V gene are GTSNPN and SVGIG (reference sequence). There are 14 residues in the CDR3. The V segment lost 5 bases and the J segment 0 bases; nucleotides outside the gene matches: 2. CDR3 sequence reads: CAWGSGSSYNEQFF. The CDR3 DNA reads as TGTGCCTGGGGTAGCGGGAGCTCCTACAATGAGCAGTTCTTC.

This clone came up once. The CDR3 bases are TGTGCCATCAGTGAGAACAGGAATGGGGACTACGAGCAGTACTTC. Translated: CAISENRNGDYEQYF. V usage is TRBV10-3 and J usage is TRBJ2-7; weak D call: TRBD1 (5 bases). The CDR3 extends over 15 amino acids. Deletions cut 2 bases from V and 3 bases from J, with 14 bases between. The germline V gene encodes CDR1 ENHRY and CDR2 SYGVKD.

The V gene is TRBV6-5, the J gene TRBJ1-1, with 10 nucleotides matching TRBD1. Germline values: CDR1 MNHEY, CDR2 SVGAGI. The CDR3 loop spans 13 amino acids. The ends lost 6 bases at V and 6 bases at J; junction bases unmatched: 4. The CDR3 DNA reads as TGTGCCAGCAGCCGGACAGGGGGGGCTGAAGCTTTCTTT. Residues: CASSRTGGAEAFF.

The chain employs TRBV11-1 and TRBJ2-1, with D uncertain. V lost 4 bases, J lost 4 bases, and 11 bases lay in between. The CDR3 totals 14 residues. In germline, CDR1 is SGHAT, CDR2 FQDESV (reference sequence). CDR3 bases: TGTGCCAGCAGCTCCCAGGTGGGGTACAATGAGCAGTTCTTC. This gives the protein CASSSQVGYNEQFF.

In DNA form, the CDR3 reads TGTGCCAGCAGTTTCTCCACACAGGGAAATGAGCAGTTCTTC. Protein sequence: CASSFSTQGNEQFF. This chain connects TRBV27 to TRBJ2-1; TRBD1 is a possible D gene (6 bases). Trimming cost V 3 bases and J 7 bases, with 13 bases left between them. This CDR3 contains 14 residues. CDR1 MNHEY and CDR2 SMNVEV come from the germline V gene (reference sequence).

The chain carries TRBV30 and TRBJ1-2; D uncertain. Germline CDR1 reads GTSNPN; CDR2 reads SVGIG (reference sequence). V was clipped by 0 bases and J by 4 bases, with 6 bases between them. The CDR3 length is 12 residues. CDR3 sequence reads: CAWSVSGYGYTF. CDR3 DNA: TGTGCCTGGAGTGTATCAGGCTATGGCTACACCTTC. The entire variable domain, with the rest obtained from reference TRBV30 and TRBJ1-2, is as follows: SQTIHQWPATLVQPVGSPLSLECTVEGTSNPNLYWYRQAAGRGLQLLFYSVGIGQISSEVPQNLSASRPQDRQFILSSKKLLLSDSGFYLCAWSVSGYGYTFGSGTRLTVV.

In nucleotides, the CDR3 is TGTGCCAGCAGCCCCGGACAGGGGAAGATGGGGGGCAATCAGCCCCAGCATTTT. Encoded protein: CASSPGQGKMGGNQPQHF. V is TRBV11-2 and J is TRBJ1-5, with TRBD1 identical over 9 bases. The CDR3 length is 18 residues. J lost 2 bases, V lost 5 bases, and 13 bases had no gene match. Germline CDR1 SGHAT, CDR2 FQNNGV.

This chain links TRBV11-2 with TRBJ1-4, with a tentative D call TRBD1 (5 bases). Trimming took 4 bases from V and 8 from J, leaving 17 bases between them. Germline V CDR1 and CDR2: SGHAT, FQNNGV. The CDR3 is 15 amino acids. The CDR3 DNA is TGTGCCAGCAGCTCCCACGGGGGAAGTGGAGAAAAACTGTTTTTT. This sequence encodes CASSSHGGSGEKLFF. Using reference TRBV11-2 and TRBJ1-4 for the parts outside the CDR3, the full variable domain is EAGVAQSPRYKIIEKRQSVAFWCNPISGHATLYWYQQILGQGPKLLIQFQNNGVVDDSQLPKDRFSAERLKGVDSTLKIQPAKLEDSAVYLCASSSHGGSGEKLFFGSGTQLSVL.

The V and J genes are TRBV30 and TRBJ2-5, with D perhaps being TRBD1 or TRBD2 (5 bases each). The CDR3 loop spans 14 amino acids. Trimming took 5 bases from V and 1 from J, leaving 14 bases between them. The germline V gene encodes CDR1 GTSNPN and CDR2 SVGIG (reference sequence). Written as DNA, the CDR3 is TGTGCCTGGTCTCCGGGACGGATCCAAGAGACCCAGTACTTC. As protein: CAWSPGRIQETQYF.

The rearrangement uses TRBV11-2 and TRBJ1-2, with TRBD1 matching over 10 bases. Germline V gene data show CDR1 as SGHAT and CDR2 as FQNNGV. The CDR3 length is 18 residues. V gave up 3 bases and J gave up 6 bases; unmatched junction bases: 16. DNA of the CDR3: TGTGCCAGCAGCTTGGGGCACCGACAGGGGGCTAGGATAGATGGCTACACCTTC. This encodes CASSLGHRQGARIDGYTF.

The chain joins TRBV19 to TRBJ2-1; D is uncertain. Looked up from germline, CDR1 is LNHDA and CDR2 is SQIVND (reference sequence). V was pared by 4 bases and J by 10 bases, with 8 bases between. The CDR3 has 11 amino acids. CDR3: CASSSNGEQFF. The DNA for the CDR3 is TGTGCCAGTAGTAGTAACGGCGAGCAGTTCTTC.

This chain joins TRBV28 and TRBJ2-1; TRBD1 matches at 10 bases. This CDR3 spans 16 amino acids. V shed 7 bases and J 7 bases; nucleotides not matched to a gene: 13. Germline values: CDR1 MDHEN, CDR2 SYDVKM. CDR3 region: CASTSTGTGVVNEQFF. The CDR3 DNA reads TGTGCCAGCACCAGTACCGGGACAGGGGTAGTGAATGAGCAGTTCTTC.

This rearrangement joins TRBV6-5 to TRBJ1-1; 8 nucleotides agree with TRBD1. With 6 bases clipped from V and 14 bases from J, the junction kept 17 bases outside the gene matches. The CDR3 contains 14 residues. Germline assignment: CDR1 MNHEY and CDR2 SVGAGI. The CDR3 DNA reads TGTGCCAGCAGCTCCGGGACAGGCGCAATACAGCTCTTCTTT. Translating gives CASSSGTGAIQLFF.

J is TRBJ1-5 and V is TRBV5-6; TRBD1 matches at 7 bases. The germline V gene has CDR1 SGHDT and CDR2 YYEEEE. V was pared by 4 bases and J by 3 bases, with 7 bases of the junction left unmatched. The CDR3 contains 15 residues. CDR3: CASSPSGTVNQPQHF. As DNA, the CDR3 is TGTGCCAGCAGCCCATCCGGGACAGTCAATCAGCCCCAGCATTTT.

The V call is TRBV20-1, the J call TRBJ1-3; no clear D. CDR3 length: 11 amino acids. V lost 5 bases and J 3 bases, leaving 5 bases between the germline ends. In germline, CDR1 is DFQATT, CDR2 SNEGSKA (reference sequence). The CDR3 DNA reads TGCAGTGCTTGGAGTGGAAACACCATATATTTT. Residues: CSAWSGNTIYF.

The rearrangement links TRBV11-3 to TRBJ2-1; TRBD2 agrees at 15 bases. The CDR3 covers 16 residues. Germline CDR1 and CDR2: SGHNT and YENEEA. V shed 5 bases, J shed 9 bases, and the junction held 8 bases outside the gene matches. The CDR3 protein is CASSIGTSGRLGEQFF. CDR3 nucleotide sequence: TGTGCCAGCAGCATCGGGACTAGCGGGAGGTTGGGTGAGCAGTTCTTC.

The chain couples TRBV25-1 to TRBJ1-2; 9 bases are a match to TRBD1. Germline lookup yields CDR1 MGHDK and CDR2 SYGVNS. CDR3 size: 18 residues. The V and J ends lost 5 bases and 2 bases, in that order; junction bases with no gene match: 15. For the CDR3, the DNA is TGTGCCAGCAGTCAACAAATGACAGGGGGATCGGTCAACTATGGCTACACCTTC. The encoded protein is CASSQQMTGGSVNYGYTF.

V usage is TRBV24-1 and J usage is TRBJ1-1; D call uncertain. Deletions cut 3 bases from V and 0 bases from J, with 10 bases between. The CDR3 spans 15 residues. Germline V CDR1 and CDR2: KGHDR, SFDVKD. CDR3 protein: CATSDRQAMNTEAFF. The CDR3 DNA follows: TGTGCCACCAGTGATCGTCAGGCAATGAACACTGAAGCTTTCTTT.

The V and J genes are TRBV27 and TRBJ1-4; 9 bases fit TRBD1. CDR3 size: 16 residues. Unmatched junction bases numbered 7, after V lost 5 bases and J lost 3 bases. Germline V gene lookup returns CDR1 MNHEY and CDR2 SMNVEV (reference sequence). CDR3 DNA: TGTGCCAGCAGTCCCGCCGGACAGGGGTCTAATGAAAAACTGTTTTTT. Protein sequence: CASSPAGQGSNEKLFF.

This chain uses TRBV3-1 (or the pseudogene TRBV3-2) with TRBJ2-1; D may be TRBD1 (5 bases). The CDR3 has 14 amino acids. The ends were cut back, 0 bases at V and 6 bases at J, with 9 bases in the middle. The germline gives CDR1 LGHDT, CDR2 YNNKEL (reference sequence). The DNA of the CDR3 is TGTGCCAGCAGCCAAGATCAAGGGGCCAATGAGCAGTTCTTC. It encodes CASSQDQGANEQFF.

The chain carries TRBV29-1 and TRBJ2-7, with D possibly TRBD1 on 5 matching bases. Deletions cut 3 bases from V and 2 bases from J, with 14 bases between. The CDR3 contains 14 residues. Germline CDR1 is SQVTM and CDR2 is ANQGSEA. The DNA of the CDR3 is TGCAGCGTTGATGCCCCAGGCAGGGCCTACGAGCAGTACTTC. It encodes CSVDAPGRAYEQYF.

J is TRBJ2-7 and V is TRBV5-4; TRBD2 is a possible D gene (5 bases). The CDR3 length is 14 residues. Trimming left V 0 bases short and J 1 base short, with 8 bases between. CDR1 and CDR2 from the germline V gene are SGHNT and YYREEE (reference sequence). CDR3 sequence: CASSLDSVSYEQYF. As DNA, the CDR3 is TGTGCCAGCAGCTTGGATAGCGTGTCCTACGAGCAGTACTTC.

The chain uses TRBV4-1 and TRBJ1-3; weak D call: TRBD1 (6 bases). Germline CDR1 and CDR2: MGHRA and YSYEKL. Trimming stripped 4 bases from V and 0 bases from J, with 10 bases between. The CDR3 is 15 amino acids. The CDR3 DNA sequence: TGCGCCAGCAGCCCGACAGGTCTCTCTGGAAACACCATATATTTT. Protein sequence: CASSPTGLSGNTIYF.

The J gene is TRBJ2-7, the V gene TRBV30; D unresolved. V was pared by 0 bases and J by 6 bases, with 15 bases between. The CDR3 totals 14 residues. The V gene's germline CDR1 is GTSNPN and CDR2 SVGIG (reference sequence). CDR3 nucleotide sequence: TGTGCCTGGAGTGTCGGACCTCCAGGCCTCGAGCAGTACTTC. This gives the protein CAWSVGPPGLEQYF.

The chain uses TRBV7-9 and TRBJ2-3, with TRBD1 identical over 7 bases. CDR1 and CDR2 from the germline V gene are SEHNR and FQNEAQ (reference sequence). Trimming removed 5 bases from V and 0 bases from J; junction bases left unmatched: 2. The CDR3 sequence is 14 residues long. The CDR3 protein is CASSQGQSTDTQYF. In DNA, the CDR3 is TGTGCCAGCAGCCAGGGACAGAGCACAGATACGCAGTATTTT.

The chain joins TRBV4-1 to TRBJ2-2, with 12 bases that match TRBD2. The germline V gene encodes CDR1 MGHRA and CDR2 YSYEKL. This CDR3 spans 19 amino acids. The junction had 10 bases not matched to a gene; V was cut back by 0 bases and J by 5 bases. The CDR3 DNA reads TGCGCCAGCAGCCAAGATCTAGCTAGCGGGAGGGCCAGGACCGGGGAGCTGTTTTTT. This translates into CASSQDLASGRARTGELFF.